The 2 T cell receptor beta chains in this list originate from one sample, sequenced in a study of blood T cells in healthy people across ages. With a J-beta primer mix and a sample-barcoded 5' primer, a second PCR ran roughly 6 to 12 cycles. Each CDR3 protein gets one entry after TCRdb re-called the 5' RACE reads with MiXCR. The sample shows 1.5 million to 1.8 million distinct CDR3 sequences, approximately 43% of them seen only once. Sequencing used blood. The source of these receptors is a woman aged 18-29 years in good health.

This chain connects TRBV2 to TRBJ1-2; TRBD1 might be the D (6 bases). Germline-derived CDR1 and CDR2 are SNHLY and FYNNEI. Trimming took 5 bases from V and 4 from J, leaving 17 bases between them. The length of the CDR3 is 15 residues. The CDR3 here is CASSIIGQPVYGYTF. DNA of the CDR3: TGTGCCAGCAGTATCATCGGACAGCCGGTCTATGGCTACACCTTC.

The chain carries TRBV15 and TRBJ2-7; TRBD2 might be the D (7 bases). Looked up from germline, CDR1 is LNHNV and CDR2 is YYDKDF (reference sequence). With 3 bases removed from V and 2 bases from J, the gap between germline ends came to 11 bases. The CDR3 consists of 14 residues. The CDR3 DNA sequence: TGTGCCACCAGCAGCGGGGGGCTAGCCTACGAGCAGTACTTC. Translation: CATSSGGLAYEQYF.